Listed below are T cell receptor beta chains from one sample, sequenced in a study of blood T cell repertoires in COVID-19. Here immunoSEQ multiplex PCR was the method, and the copy in TCRdb shows in-frame clones only, minus some. The sample gives under 300,000 clones, roughly 86% of which show up once; less than 2% is in the top ten. Specimen: PBMCs or T cells enriched from blood (not recorded which). The receptors here all came from a woman aged 60-75 years who had recovered from COVID-19. CDR3s include the opening cysteine and the closing phenylalanine or tryptophan. The order of the fields is D gene, V gene, J gene, CDR3 protein. The D gene is left open where the match is weak.

NA	TRBV9	TRBJ1-5	CASSIDISQPQHF
TRBD2	TRBV6-5	TRBJ2-3	CASSYSGLNSDTQYF
NA	TRBV27	TRBJ2-7	CASSFVGDSYEQYF
NA	TRBV19	TRBJ1-1	CASRGPYTEAFF
TRBD2	TRBV18	TRBJ2-1	CASSPSGGDNEQFF
NA	TRBV19	TRBJ1-1	CASSRSGGLNTEAFF
NA	TRBV5-4	TRBJ2-5	CASSLDPTSSETQYF
NA	TRBV10-3	TRBJ1-4	CAISESGSEKLFF
TRBD2	TRBV7-3	TRBJ2-2	CASSLSSSGSGELFF
TRBD1	TRBV11-2	TRBJ1-1	CASSRGQVTEAFF
TRBD1	TRBV10-1	TRBJ2-5	CASSGRTGKMETQYF
TRBD1	TRBV9	TRBJ2-7	CASSVDQGAPEQYF
TRBD2	TRBV4-1	TRBJ2-7	CASSLRLADSYEQYF
NA	TRBV7-3	TRBJ1-6	CASSQRGGGRHNSPLHF
NA	TRBV28	TRBJ1-4	CASRLRQYANEKLFF
NA	TRBV29-1	TRBJ2-2	CSVGPRQAGELFF